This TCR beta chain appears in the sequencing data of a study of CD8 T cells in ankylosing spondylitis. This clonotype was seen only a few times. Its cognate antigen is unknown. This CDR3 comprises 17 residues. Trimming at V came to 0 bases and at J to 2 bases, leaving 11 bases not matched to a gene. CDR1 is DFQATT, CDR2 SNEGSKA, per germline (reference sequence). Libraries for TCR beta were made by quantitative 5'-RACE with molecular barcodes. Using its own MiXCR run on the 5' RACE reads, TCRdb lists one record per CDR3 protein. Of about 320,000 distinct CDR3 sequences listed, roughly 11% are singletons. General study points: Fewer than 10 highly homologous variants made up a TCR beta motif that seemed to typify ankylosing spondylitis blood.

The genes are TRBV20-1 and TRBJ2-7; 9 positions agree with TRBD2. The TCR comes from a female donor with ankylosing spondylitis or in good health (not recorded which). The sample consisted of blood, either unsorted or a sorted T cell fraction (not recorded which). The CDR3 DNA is TGCAGTGCTAGAGACCTCCACGGGGCTAGCGGGACCTACGAGCAGTACTTC. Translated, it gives CSARDLHGASGTYEQYF.